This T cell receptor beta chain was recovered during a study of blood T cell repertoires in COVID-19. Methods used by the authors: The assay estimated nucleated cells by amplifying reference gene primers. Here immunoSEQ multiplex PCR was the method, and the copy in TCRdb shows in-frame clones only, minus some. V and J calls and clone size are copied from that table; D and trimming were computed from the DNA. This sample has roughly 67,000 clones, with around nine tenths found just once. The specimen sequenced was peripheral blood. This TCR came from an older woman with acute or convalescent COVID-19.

The chain's CDR3 is CASSKTGVGAATNEKLFF. CDR3 in DNA: TGCGCCAGCAGCAAGACAGGGGTTGGAGCAGCAACTAATGAAAAACTGTTTTTT. The chain employs TRBV5-1 and TRBJ1-4; 8 bases map to TRBD1. The CDR3 covers 18 residues. CDR1 SGHRS and CDR2 YFSETQ come from the germline V gene. The J segment lost 0 bases and the V segment lost 4 bases, leaving 11 bases of the junction unmatched.